The clone carrying this T cell receptor beta chain was detected only a few times. The sample is drawn from a study of CD8+CD57+ T cells in acquired aplastic anemia. Germline V CDR1 and CDR2: SGHTA, FQGTGA. V dropped 1 base and J dropped 5 bases, with 7 bases sitting between them. The CDR3 extends over 13 amino acids. An expansion of CD8+CD57+ cells by flow cytometry had been shown in patients chosen for sequencing. Blood samples were obtained from patients who had received no prior therapy. Researchers used genomic DNA as the template to profile TCR beta VDJ and CDR3. TCRdb itself ran the reads through MiXCR, one entry per CDR3 protein. The table includes about 200,000 distinct CDR3 sequences, under 50% detected once.

Sequencing was done on a sample of sorted CD4+, CD8+, or CD8+CD57+ T cells (not recorded which) from PBMCs. The rearrangement uses TRBV7-3 and TRBJ2-3, with D unclear. This receptor was taken from a human donor with aplastic anemia. CDR3 amino acids: CASSLSVIDTQYF. DNA for the CDR3: TGTGCCAGCAGCTTAAGCGTAATAGATACGCAGTATTTT.